The present T cell receptor beta chain was sequenced within a study of T cells in Graves' hyperthyroidism and ophthalmopathy. RNA transcripts provided the source from which TCR beta CDR3 regions were amplified. A first-round RT-PCR of the TCR CDR3 used the HTBI primer set. MiXCR, run by TCRdb on the multiplex PCR reads, gives a single entry per CDR3 protein. This table has around 660,000 distinct CDR3 sequences, roughly 46% appearing once. Uncontrolled infection, other autoimmune disease, pregnancy and lactation each barred patients from inclusion. This CDR3 comprises 15 residues. Germline CDR1 is ENHRY and CDR2 is SYGVKD. V shed 6 bases and J shed 1 base, with 10 bases lying between them. Worth noting for this clonotype: What it recognizes is unknown.

General observations from the study: Classification by a 13 V-J model distinguished ophthalmopathy from stable hyperthyroidism. The model forecast ophthalmopathy, anticipating it by a median about 7 months before onset.

This rearrangement joins TRBV10-3 to TRBJ1-6; D call uncertain. Sequences were obtained from peripheral blood or thyroid tissue (not recorded which). This clonotype was sampled from an adult man with Graves' disease, either hyperthyroidism or ophthalmopathy (not recorded which). As DNA, the CDR3 is TGTGCCATCAGACCCGCCCAGTCCTATAATTCACCCCTCCACTTT. As protein: CAIRPAQSYNSPLHF.